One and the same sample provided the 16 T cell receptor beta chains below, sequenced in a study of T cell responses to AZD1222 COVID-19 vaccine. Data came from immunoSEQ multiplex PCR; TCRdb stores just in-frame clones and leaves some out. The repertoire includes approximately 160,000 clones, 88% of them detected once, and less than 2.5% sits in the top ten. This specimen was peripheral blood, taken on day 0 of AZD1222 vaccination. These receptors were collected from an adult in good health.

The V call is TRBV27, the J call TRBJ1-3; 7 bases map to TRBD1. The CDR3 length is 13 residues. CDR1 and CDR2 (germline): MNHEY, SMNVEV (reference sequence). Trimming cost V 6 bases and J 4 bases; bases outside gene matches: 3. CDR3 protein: CASSRDRGNTIYF. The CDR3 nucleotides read TGTGCCAGCAGCCGGGACAGAGGAAACACCATATATTTT.

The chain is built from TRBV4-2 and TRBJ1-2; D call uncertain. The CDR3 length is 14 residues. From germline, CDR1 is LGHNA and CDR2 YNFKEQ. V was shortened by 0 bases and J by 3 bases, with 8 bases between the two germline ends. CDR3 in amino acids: CASSQEQHYYGYTF. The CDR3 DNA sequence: TGTGCCAGCAGCCAAGAACAGCATTACTATGGCTACACCTTC.

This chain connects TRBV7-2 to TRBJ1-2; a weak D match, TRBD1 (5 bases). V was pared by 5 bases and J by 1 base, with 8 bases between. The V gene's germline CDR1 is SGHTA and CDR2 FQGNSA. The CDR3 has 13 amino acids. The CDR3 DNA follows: TGTGCCAGCAGCCCAGGGCGTAACTATGGCTACACCTTC. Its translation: CASSPGRNYGYTF.

This CDR3 reads CASSKFGTRGNTIYF. In DNA form, the CDR3 reads TGTGCCAGCAGCAAGTTCGGGACACGTGGAAACACCATATATTTT. The chain joins TRBV21-1 to TRBJ1-3; TRBD1 is the table's D call and was not checked against the DNA. TRBV21-1 counts as a pseudogene. This CDR3 is built from 15 residues.

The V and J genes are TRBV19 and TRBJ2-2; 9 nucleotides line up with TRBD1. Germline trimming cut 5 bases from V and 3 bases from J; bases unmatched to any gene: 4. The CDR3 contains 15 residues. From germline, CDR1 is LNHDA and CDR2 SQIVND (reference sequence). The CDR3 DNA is TGTGCCAGTAGTGTACAGGGGGCGTACACCGGGGAGCTGTTTTTT. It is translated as CASSVQGAYTGELFF.

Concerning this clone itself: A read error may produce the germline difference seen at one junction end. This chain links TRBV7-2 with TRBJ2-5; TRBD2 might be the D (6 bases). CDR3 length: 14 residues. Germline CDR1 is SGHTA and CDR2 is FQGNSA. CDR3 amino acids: CASSFTQGGGIKNF. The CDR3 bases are TGTGCCAGCAGCTTTACCCAGGGTGGAGGGATTAAGAACTTC.

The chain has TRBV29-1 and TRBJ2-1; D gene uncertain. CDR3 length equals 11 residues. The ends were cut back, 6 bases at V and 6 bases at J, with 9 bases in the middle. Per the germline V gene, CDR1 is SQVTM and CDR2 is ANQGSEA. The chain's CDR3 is CSVERGNEQFF. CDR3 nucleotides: TGCAGCGTCGAGCGTGGCAATGAGCAGTTCTTC.

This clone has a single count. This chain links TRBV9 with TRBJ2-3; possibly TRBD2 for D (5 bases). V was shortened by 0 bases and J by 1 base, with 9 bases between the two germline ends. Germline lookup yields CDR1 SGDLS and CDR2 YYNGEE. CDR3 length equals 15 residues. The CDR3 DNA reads TGTGCCAGCAGCGTAGAGGCCGGGGGCACAGATACGCAGTATTTT. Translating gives CASSVEAGGTDTQYF.

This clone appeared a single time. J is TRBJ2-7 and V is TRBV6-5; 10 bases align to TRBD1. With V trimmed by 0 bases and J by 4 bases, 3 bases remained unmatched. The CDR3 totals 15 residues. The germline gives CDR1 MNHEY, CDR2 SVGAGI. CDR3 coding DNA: TGTGCCAGCAGTTACTCGACAGGGGGCTCGTACGAGCAGTACTTC. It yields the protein CASSYSTGGSYEQYF.

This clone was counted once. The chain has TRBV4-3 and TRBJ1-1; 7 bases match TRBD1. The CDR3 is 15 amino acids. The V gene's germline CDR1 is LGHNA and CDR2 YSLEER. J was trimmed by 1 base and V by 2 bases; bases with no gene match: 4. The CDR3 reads CASSQLPGGNTEAFF. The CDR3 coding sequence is TGCGCCAGCAGCCAATTACCAGGGGGGAACACTGAAGCTTTCTTT.

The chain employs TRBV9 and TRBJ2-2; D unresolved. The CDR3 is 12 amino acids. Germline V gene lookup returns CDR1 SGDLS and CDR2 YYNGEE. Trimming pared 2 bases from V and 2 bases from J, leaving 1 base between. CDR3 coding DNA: TGTGCCAGCAGCGTTAACACCGGGGAGCTGTTTTTT. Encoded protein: CASSVNTGELFF.

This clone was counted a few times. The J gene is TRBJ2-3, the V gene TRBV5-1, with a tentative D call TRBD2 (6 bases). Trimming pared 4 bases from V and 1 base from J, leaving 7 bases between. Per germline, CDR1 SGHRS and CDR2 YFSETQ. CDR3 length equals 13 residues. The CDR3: CASSGTGTDTQYF. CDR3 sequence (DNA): TGCGCCAGCAGCGGGACTGGCACAGATACGCAGTATTTT.

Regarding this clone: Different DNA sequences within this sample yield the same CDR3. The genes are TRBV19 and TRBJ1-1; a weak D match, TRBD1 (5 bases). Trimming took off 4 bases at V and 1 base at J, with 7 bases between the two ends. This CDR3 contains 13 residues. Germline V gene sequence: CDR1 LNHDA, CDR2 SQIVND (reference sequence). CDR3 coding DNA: TGTGCCAGTAGTAGGGGCCAGAACACTGAAGCTTTCTTT. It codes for CASSRGQNTEAFF. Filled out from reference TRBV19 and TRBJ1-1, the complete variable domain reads DGGITQSPKYLFRKEGQNVTLSCEQNLNHDAMYWYRQDPGQGLRLIYYSQIVNDFQKGDIAEGYSVSREKKESFPLTVTSAQKNPTAFYLCASSRGQNTEAFFGQGTRLTVV.

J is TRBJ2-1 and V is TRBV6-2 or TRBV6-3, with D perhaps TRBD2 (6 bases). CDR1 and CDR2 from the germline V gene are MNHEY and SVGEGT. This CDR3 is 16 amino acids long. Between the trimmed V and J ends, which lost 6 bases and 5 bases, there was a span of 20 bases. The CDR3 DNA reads TGTGCCAGCAGCCCTAGCGTACGATCTTTTCACAATGAGCAGTTCTTC. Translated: CASSPSVRSFHNEQFF.

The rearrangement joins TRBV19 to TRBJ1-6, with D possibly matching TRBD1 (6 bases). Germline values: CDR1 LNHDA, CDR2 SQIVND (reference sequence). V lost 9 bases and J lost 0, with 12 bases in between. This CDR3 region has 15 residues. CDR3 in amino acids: CASHEDSSYNSPLHF. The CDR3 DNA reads TGTGCCAGCCACGAGGACAGCTCCTATAATTCACCCCTCCACTTT.

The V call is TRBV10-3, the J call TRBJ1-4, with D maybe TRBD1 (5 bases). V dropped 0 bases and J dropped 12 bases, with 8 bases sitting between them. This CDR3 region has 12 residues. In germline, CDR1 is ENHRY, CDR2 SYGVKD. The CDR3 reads CAISESGAELFF. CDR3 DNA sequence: TGTGCCATCAGTGAGTCAGGGGCGGAACTGTTTTTT.